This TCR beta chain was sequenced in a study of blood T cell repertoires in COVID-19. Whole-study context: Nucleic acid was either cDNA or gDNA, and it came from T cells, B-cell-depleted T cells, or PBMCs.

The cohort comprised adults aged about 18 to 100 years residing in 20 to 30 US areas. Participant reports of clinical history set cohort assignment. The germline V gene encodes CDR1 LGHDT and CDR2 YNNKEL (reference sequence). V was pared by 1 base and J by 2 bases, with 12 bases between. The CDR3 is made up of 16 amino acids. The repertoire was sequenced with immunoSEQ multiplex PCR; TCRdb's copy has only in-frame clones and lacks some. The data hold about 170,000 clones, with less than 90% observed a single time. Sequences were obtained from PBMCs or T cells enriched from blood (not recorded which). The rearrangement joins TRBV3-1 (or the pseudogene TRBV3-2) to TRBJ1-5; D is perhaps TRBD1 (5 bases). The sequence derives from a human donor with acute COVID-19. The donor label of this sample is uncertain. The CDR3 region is CASSQGFRDGNQPQHF. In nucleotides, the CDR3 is TGTGCCAGCAGCCAAGGCTTCAGGGATGGCAATCAGCCCCAGCATTTT.